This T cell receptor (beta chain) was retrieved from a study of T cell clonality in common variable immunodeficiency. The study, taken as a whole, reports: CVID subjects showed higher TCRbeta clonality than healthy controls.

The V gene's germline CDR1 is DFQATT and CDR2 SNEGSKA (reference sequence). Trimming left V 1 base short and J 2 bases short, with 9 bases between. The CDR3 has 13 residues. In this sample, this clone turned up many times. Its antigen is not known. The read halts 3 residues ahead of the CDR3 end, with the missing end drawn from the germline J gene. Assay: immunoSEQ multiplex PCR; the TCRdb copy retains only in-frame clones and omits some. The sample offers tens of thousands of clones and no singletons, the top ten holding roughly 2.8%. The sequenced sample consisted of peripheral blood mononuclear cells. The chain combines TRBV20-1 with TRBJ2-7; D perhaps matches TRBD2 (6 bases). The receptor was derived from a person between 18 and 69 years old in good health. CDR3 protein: CSARGGNPYEQYF. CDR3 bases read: TGCAGTGCTAGAGGCGGGAATCCCTACGAG.